This TCR beta chain was recovered during a study of cytomegalovirus exposure and HLA in healthy donors (dated by TCRdb to the late 2010s). With regard to the full study: An earlier analysis of roughly 630 of the donors reported 250 to 350 Gb of sequence data and 117 million unique TCR beta sequences from some 180 million T cells. An early release that covered some 640 HLA-typed donors contained about 300 gigabases of sequencing data and around 85 million unique TCR sequences. Among the approximately 420 genotyped donors, around 81% belonged to the genetic ancestry cluster associated with self-reported Caucasian donors. The study aimed to test whether signatures of past pathogen exposure could be identified by cataloging public T cell receptors. The T cell repertoires of around 730 subjects were profiled by immunosequencing and related to cytomegalovirus serostatus. Along with the roughly 700-subject first cohort, a separate validation cohort of over 90 different subjects was used. To predict cytomegalovirus infection status, the study brought together high-throughput TCR immunosequencing, statistical association of individual TCRs with disease status, and machine learning. To study patterns of TCR occurrence, a later analysis re-analyzed previously published TCR beta repertoires from 666 donors and added high-resolution HLA genotyping. Rather than drawing on any new phenotypic data, the later analysis identified candidate immune exposures from TCR beta sequences and the way those sequences occurred across donors. An earlier analysis of 587 of the donors applied high-throughput TCR beta sequencing to assess whether each TCR beta V gene segment acted as functional or pseudogenic. Donor age, sex, ethnicity and CMV serostatus were compiled alongside the repertoire data. Genome-wide SNP genotypes for about 55% of the roughly 670 donors were used in a later genetic analysis, which treated that subset as a discovery cohort. Every discovery cohort repertoire had been produced on one sequencing platform. HLA typing covered class I and class II loci at four-digit resolution. The number of typed donors differed by locus: about 620-630 for A, B, C, DRB1 and DQB1; some 500 for DQA1; 606 for DPA1; and around 490 for DPB1. Because of strong linkage in the cohort, 4 to 6 DR-DQ haplotypes were treated as single units for association and clustering. Across around 400 genotyped donors of the cohort, an average of about 250,000 unique TCR beta nucleotide sequences per donor were sequenced, and around 20% of those sequences were non-productive.

What the work shows at the level of the full study, not this receptor alone: In this cohort, only TCR beta chains were sequenced, and detectable features were limited by the absence of alpha or paired-chain data. Because HLA typing was missing for some donors at each locus, association tests included only the typed subset. Most TCR sequences were observed very rarely across donors, whereas some public TCRs were present in many individuals. About 17 rarely observed V segments, including chromosome 9 orphons, were excluded from the earlier analysis of a few hundred of the donors because counts were too low. In a later analysis, HLA-associated TCR beta chains were found to be more clonally expanded and to have lower generation probabilities than equally common non-associated chains. Roughly uniform sequencing depth across donors was assumed in presence/absence analyses, although this assumption may not hold. Three of the identified cytomegalovirus-associated TCR beta chains were confirmed in vitro to be specific for cytomegalovirus antigens. A further reported finding was that TCR beta sequences accurately predicted the HLA-A and HLA-B alleles for most subjects in the first cohort. In a later analysis, around 17,000 TCR beta sequences were associated with specific HLA alleles at a false discovery rate of 0.05. Because the 87-base-pair reads could not distinguish some IMGT-functional V segments, including TRBV6-2 and TRBV6-3, those segments were excluded. The authors suggested that the approach could potentially be generalized to other disease states and immunological phenotypes. In a later genetic analysis, a missense DCLRE1C variant was associated with V-gene and J-gene trimming of TCR beta chains, and the association was replicated in an independent cohort. In an earlier analysis of roughly 560 of the donors, most TCR beta V segments were observed in productive rearrangements about 90% or about 30% of the time, broadly matching IMGT annotations. The sequencing pipeline was judged likely to have produced a cluster of highly shared sequence variants as a technical artifact. Linkage disequilibrium might explain the correlated functional status among segregating V segments, but an unknown experimental factor could not be ruled out. In both the original and validation cohorts, the classifier was reported to diagnose cytomegalovirus status with high specificity and sensitivity. Assigning TCR associations to individual alleles was difficult when HLA alleles, especially DR and DQ, strongly co-occurred. A total of fewer than 200 TCR beta chains were listed by the study as associated with cytomegalovirus. For the cohort, immune exposure information was limited to CMV serostatus. According to a later analysis, parvovirus B19, influenza, CMV and Epstein-Barr virus appeared linked to several top co-occurrence clusters. In a later analysis, most CMV-associated TCR beta chains were found to appear HLA-restricted, with HLA associations seemingly driven largely by CMV exposure. A later genetic analysis reported fewer N-insertions in productive TCRs among donors in an Asian-associated ancestry cluster than the approximately 670-donor mean. According to a later analysis, TCR association rates differed among HLA loci, with DRB1 alleles showing the most associated TCRs and HLA-C alleles showing the fewest.

The cohort consisted of fewer than 700 healthy bone marrow donors. All cohort members were sampled while nominally healthy, although unrecorded immune exposures were likely present. The donor was CMV seropositive and was included in the group of around 300 seropositive cohort members. A peripheral blood sample was collected from each donor, and TCR beta sequencing was performed on peripheral blood mononuclear cells. Genomic DNA was extracted from the blood cell samples with the Qiagen DNeasy Blood Extraction Kit. CDR1 and CDR2, looked up from the germline V gene, are SQVTM and ANQGSEA. The CDR3 has 12 amino acids, counting the end cysteine and phenylalanine. Only the CDR3 portion is preserved as DNA: 36 bases, with reading frame beginning at the first base. V is cut by 4 bases and J by 2 bases, and the space between the germline ends is 8 bases. Notes on this clone: This receptor's antigen is unknown. It has no much larger one-base neighbor in the sample; base qualities were not kept. Other DNA variants within this sample encode the same CDR3.

Receptor libraries were prepared by the immunoSEQ multiplex PCR assay. The multiplex PCR relied on a mix of 60 forward primers for TCR Vbeta segments and 13 reverse primers for TCR Jbeta segments. The CDR3 region of rearranged TCR beta genes was amplified from genomic DNA with a multiplex PCR assay. Amplified TCR beta libraries were sequenced as 87-base-pair reads on the Illumina HiSeq System. In the paper's pipeline: A later analysis counted about 80 million unique TCR beta chains across the roughly 700 repertoires, and around 9.9 million of these chains were shared by at least two donors. A nearest-neighbor algorithm error-corrected the raw reads and collapsed the reads into unique sequences, merging closely related sequences to remove PCR and sequencing errors. Alignment of CDR3 sequences to IMGT reference sequences was used to assign V, D and J gene segments. For a sequence to be retained, at least a six-nucleotide match to both a V gene segment and a J gene segment was required. A rearrangement was called productive if the CDR3 had no stop codons and remained in frame with V and J, and every other rearrangement was called non-productive. CDR3 was defined according to IMGT convention as the region running from the second conserved V-encoded cysteine to the conserved J-encoded phenylalanine. In an earlier analysis of more than 550 of the donors, sequences lacking an unambiguous match to a single V gene segment were excluded. In an earlier analysis of almost 600 of the donors, a V segment was called functional when productive rearrangements were above 56.7%, and segregating when the standard deviation between donors exceeded 5%. A statistical classification framework was developed to diagnose cytomegalovirus status using the catalog of TCR beta chain sequences. In a later analysis, TCR nucleotide sequences were compared against IMGT/GENE-DB human TR gene sequences so that V and J genes could be assigned. A later analysis assigned CDR3 sequences and most-parsimonious VDJ recombination scenarios with the TCRdist pipeline. In a later analysis, each TCR beta chain was defined by its CDR3 amino acid sequence together with its V-gene family, and reads without a unique V-gene family were excluded. To address suspected cross-contamination and a sequencing artifact, a later analysis removed a few hundred highly shared, low-generation-probability nucleotide sequences. A later analysis calculated a clonal expansion index for each public chain from normalized within-repertoire ranks of inferred template counts. In a later analysis, generation probabilities were computed using a VDJ recombination model fitted to out-of-frame rearrangements, and the results were checked against IGoR. Hypergeometric tests were used in a later analysis to score TCR-TCR, TCR-HLA and TCR-CMV co-occurrence, with a repertoire-size bias correction applied to the TCR pairs. A later analysis estimated false discovery rates by permuting HLA or CMV assignments 20 times. In a later analysis, co-occurring TCRs were grouped with DBSCAN, and TCRdist sequence similarity was added when clustering was performed within HLA-allele-positive subsets. Repertoires with fewer than 30,000 or more than 120,000 public chains, plus five repertoires with anomalous nucleotide sharing, were excluded from co-occurrence clustering. Held by TCRdb, this immuneACCESS table contains in-frame sequences only and omits some clones. Under half of the omission traces to an unresolved V gene where checked; the cause of the rest is unknown. From that table come the V and J calls and clone size; the DNA was used to work out D and trimming. This sample has tens of thousands of clones in its table, and around 74% of those were observed once. Jointly, the top ten make up 20% to 25% of the sample.

Here the chain combines TRBV29-1 and TRBJ1-1; no confident D gene assignment can be made. The TCR was taken from a woman aged 25 to 45 in good health and CMV-seropositive. Input material: PBMCs. The DNA reads TGCAGCGTTGCACCCGGTAACACTGAAGCTTTCTTT. Translated, this gives CSVAPGNTEAFF. The CDR3, completed at both ends by the reference TRBV29-1 and TRBJ1-1 genes, gives the full variable domain SAVISQKPSRDICQRGTSLTIQCQVDSQVTMMFWYRQQPGQSLTLIATANQGSEATYESGFVIDKFPISRPNLTFSTLTVSNMSPEDSSIYLCSVAPGNTEAFFGQGTRLTVV.